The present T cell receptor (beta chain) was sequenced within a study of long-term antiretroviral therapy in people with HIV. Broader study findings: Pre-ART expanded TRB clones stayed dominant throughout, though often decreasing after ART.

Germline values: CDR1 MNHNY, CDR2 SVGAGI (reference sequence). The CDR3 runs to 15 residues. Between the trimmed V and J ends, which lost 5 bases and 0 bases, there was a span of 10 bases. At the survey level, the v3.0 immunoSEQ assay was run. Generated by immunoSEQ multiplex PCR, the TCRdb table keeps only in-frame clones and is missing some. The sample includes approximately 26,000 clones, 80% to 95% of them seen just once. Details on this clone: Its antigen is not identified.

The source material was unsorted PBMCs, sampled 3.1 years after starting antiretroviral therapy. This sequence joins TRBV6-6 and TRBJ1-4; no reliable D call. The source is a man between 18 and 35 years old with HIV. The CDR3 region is CASSGWQATNEKLFF. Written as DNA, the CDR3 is TGTGCCAGCAGTGGCTGGCAGGCAACTAATGAAAAACTGTTTTTT.